This is a list of T cell receptor beta chains from one sample in a study of OX40 agonist ivuxolimab in advanced cancers. Assay used: immunoSEQ multiplex PCR; TCRdb lists only in-frame clones, some missing. Found here are approximately 78,000 clones, about 82% of them singletons; the top ten hold 6.9%. The sample was CD4+ or CD8+ T cells sorted from blood, taken in a trial of the OX40 agonist ivuxolimab. The receptors were gathered from an adult with an advanced solid tumor such as melanoma, head and neck, liver or kidney cancer. The CDR3 runs from the conserved cysteine through the conserved F or W. D genes are given only for firm matches. Size values are once, few and many counts, or a class for expanded clones, and some rows have none.

>.|TRBV6-5|TRBJ2-3|once
CASSYSAGTDTQYF
TGTGCCAGCAGTTACTCCGCCGGCACAGATACGCAGTATTTT
>.|TRBV6-1|TRBJ1-5|.
CASSEKTRVNQPQHF
TGTGCCAGCAGTGAAAAGACGCGGGTCAATCAGCCCCAGCATTTT
>TRBD1|TRBV7-2|TRBJ1-5|few
CASSPDRDQPQHF
TGTGCCAGCAGCCCCGACAGGGACCAGCCCCAGCATTTT
>.|TRBV30|TRBJ2-3|once
CAWRSGGTDTQYF
TGTGCCTGGAGGAGTGGGGGGACAGATACGCAGTATTTT
>TRBD2|TRBV7-2|TRBJ2-3|few
CASGTSGGAADTQYF
TGTGCCAGCGGTACTAGCGGGGGGGCCGCGGATACGCAGTATTTT
>TRBD1|TRBV6-6|TRBJ1-6|once
CASTPGTAYNSPLHF
TGTGCCAGCACCCCCGGGACAGCCTATAATTCACCCCTCCACTTT
>.|TRBV6-5|TRBJ2-5|.
CASSLGQETQYF
TGTGCCAGCAGTCTTGGCCAAGAGACCCAGTACTTC
>.|TRBV19|TRBJ2-1|.
CASSIGGENEQFF
TGTGCCAGTAGTATCGGGGGTGAAAATGAGCAGTTCTTC
>TRBD1|TRBV5-6|TRBJ1-4|.
CASAMSGGTGDEKLFF
TGTGCCAGCGCCATGTCAGGCGGGACAGGGGATGAAAAACTGTTTTTT
>.|TRBV5-6|TRBJ1-4|.
CASSTQEPHEKLFF
TGTGCCAGCAGCACACAGGAACCTCATGAAAAACTGTTTTTT
>.|TRBV18|TRBJ2-3|.
CASLEGDTQYF
TGTGCCAGTCTTGAGGGAGATACGCAGTATTTT
>.|TRBV11-2|TRBJ2-7|.
CASSLDAASPSYEQYF
TGTGCCAGCAGCTTAGATGCGGCCTCACCCTCCTACGAGCAGTACTTC
>TRBD1|TRBV11-2|TRBJ2-7|once
CASSSLAGTGVGQYF
TGTGCCAGCAGCTCTCTCGCCGGGACAGGGGTAGGGCAGTACTTC
>TRBD1|TRBV10-1|TRBJ2-6|.
CASSEGTGGISGANVLTF
TGCGCCAGCAGTGAGGGGACAGGGGGTATTTCTGGGGCCAACGTCCTGACTTTC
>TRBD1|TRBV30|TRBJ2-5|.
CAWSVLRGRETQYF
TGTGCCTGGAGTGTACTTAGGGGGCGAGAGACCCAGTACTTC
>TRBD1|TRBV9|TRBJ1-3|.
CASSARGRENTIYF
TGTGCCAGCAGCGCAAGGGGGCGAGAAAACACCATATATTTT